The rows below give T cell receptor beta chains drawn from one sample of a study of T cell changes during pregnancy in multiple sclerosis. Repertoires were generated with immunoSEQ multiplex PCR, while TCRdb's copy carries only in-frame clones and drops some. The profile shows about 28,000 clones, 90% to 95% of them singletons. The sequences come from peripheral blood, collected in the first trimester of pregnancy. The receptor set was obtained from a female donor in good health, enrolled as a control in a pregnancy study. CDR3s include the opening cysteine and the closing phenylalanine or tryptophan. Fields, in order: D gene, clone size, J gene, V gene, CDR3 protein, CDR3 DNA. D genes are given only for firm matches. Not all rows give a size; the values are once, few, many and, for expanded clones, a class.

NA NA TRBJ1-2 TRBV7-9 CASSLNWEAYGYTF TGTGCCAGCAGCTTAAATTGGGAGGCGTATGGCTACACCTTC
NA NA TRBJ1-1 TRBV5-1 CASSLTGITEAFF TGCGCCAGCAGCTTGACAGGGATCACTGAAGCTTTCTTT
NA NA TRBJ1-2 TRBV7-9 CASSQRAGYGYTF TGTGCCAGCAGCCAGCGAGCGGGCTATGGCTACACCTTC
TRBD1 once TRBJ2-7 TRBV11-2 CASSLRDRVNEQYF TGTGCCAGCAGCTTACGGGACAGAGTCAACGAGCAGTACTTC
NA NA TRBJ1-1 TRBV6-6 CASSTIDGQNTEAFF TGTGCCAGCAGTACTATAGATGGTCAGAACACTGAAGCTTTCTTT
NA NA TRBJ1-2 TRBV7-9 CASSSPTDPSGYTF TGTGCCAGCAGCTCACCGACAGACCCATCCGGCTACACCTTC
TRBD1 NA TRBJ1-1 TRBV7-6 CASSLGVPGGMAEAFF TGTGCCAGCAGCTTAGGAGTTCCAGGGGGCATGGCTGAAGCTTTCTTT
NA NA TRBJ1-4 TRBV4-3 CASSQVGSGGEKLFF TGCGCCAGCAGCCAAGTGGGGTCCGGGGGTGAAAAACTGTTTTTT
NA NA TRBJ2-3 TRBV11-2 CASSSVGGSTDTQYF TGTGCCAGCAGCTCAGTTGGCGGATCCACAGATACGCAGTATTTT
TRBD1 once TRBJ1-1 TRBV18 CASSPRISTGGNTEAFF TGTGCCAGCTCACCTCGAATAAGCACAGGGGGGAACACTGAAGCTTTCTTT
NA once TRBJ2-7 TRBV5-4 CASRAGEPYEQYF TGTGCCAGCAGAGCAGGGGAACCCTACGAGCAGTACTTC
NA NA TRBJ2-3 TRBV5-6 CASSVRQPSTDTQYF TGTGCCAGCAGCGTAAGACAGCCGAGCACAGATACGCAGTATTTT
TRBD2 NA TRBJ2-6 TRBV4-2 CASSQSLSGRLSGANVLTF TGTGCCAGCAGCCAATCCCTTAGCGGGAGGCTCTCTGGGGCCAACGTCCTGACTTTC
NA NA TRBJ2-7 TRBV7-2 CASSSRVEVPYEQYF TGTGCCAGCAGCTCCCGGGTTGAGGTCCCCTACGAGCAGTACTTC
NA few TRBJ1-4 TRBV14 CASSQLMEEKLFF TGTGCCAGCAGTCAGCTCATGGAGGAGAAACTGTTTTTT
NA NA TRBJ1-2 TRBV7-9 CASSRIGSQGHGGYTF TGTGCCAGCAGCCGAATAGGATCCCAGGGCCATGGTGGCTACACCTTC
NA NA TRBJ1-2 TRBV29-1 CSVERGNGYTF TGCAGCGTTGAAAGGGGGAATGGCTACACCTTC
NA NA TRBJ1-3 TRBV2 CASNLGNTIYF TGTGCCAGCAATCTGGGAAACACCATATATTTT
TRBD1 NA TRBJ1-4 TRBV10-3 CAISAGTAATNEKLFF TGTGCCATCAGCGCCGGGACAGCAGCAACTAATGAAAAACTGTTTTTT
NA NA TRBJ1-2 TRBV7-2 CASSSPEGVYGYTF TGTGCCAGCAGCTCCCCCGAAGGGGTATATGGCTACACCTTC
NA NA TRBJ2-5 TRBV9 CASKGQNQETQYF TGTGCCAGCAAAGGACAGAATCAAGAGACCCAGTACTTC